This T cell receptor (beta chain) appears in the sequencing data of a study of shared clonotypes between healthy human individuals. Germline V gene lookup returns CDR1 SGHKS and CDR2 YYEKEE (reference sequence). The V end was cut by 2 bases, the J end by 1 base, with 15 bases between. This CDR3 is built from 16 residues. Profiling relied on immunoSEQ multiplex PCR, and the TCRdb table lists in-frame clones only, not all of them. The sample lists some 2,500,000 clones, over 85% occurring once. Notes on this clone: Antigen unknown.

Points from the study as a whole: Relative to their counterparts shared across all four donors, non-shared clonotypes exhibited diminished generation probabilities.

Healthy HIV-negative adults with no recent acute infections or vaccinations were recruited as donors. Sample: naive CD4+ T cells from PBMCs. This sample's subset: CD45RA+ positively selected. The J gene is TRBJ1-2, the V gene TRBV5-5; D is unresolved. The TCR originated in a young man in good health. Some clones in this sample may be carry-over from other donors' samples. In nucleotides, the CDR3 is TGTGCCAGCAGCTTTCAAGGCCCCAACCTTAACTATGGCTACACCTTC. As protein: CASSFQGPNLNYGYTF. Based on the CDR3 plus reference TRBV5-5 and TRBJ1-2, the full variable domain is DAGVTQSPTHLIKTRGQQVTLRCSPISGHKSVSWYQQVLGQGPQFIFQYYEKEERGRGNFPDRFSARQFPNYSSELNVNALLLGDSALYLCASSFQGPNLNYGYTFGSGTRLTVV.